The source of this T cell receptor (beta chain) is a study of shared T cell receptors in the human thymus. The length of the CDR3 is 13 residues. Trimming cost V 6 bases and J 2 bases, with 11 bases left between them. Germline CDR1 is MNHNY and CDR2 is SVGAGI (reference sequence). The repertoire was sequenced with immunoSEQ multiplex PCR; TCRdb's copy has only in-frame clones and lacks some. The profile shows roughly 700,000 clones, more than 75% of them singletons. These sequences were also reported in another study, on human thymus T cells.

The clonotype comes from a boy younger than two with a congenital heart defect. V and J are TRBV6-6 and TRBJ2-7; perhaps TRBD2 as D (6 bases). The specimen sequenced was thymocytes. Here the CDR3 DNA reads TGTGCCAGCAGGAAGGAGGGGACCTACGAGCAGTACTTC. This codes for CASRKEGTYEQYF.